The rows below give T cell receptor beta chains drawn from one sample of a study of blood T cell repertoires in COVID-19. The data were produced by immunoSEQ multiplex PCR, yet TCRdb's version contains in-frame clones alone and is incomplete. The sample lists about 220,000 clones, approximately 92% occurring once. The specimen was PBMCs or T cells enriched from blood (not recorded which). The receptors shown here come from a woman younger than 35 in a cohort exposed to, infected with or recovered from COVID-19 (not recorded which). The CDR3 runs from the conserved cysteine through the conserved F or W. Each record gives: J gene, V gene, clone size, D gene, CDR3 DNA, CDR3 protein. The D gene is left open where the match is weak. Expanded clones are given a class, and other clones once, few, many or no size at all.

TRBJ1-3,TRBV6-5,-,-,TGTGCCAGCAGTTCGGACAGTACCATTAACACCATATATTTT,CASSSDSTINTIYF
TRBJ1-6,TRBV11-3,-,-,TGTGCCAGCAGCTCGAGAGATTCACCCCTCCACTTT,CASSSRDSPLHF
TRBJ2-1,TRBV19,few,TRBD2,TGTGCCAGTAATCGGCGGGAGGGCAACCAGTTCTTC,CASNRREGNQFF
TRBJ2-7,TRBV7-8,once,-,TGTGCCAGCAGCTTAGGGAGACGGCTGGCGGGGAAACTAACCTACGAGCAGTACTTC,CASSLGRRLAGKLTYEQYF
TRBJ1-5,TRBV6-2/TRBV6-3,-,-,TGTGCCAGCAGTTACGCTGGGGGGAGTTTTCAGCCCCAGCATTTT,CASSYAGGSFQPQHF
TRBJ2-6,TRBV18,-,-,TGTGCCAGCTCACTACCCCGCTCTGGGGCCAACGTCCTGACTTTC,CASSLPRSGANVLTF
TRBJ2-7,TRBV28,-,-,TGTGCCAGCAGGGAGAACTACGAGCAGTACTTC,CASRENYEQYF
TRBJ2-3,TRBV28,many,TRBD1,TGTGCCAGCAGCTGGGGACAGGGGGGCACAGATACGCAGTATTTT,CASSWGQGGTDTQYF
TRBJ1-6,TRBV4-1,-,-,TGCGCCAGCAGCCCCCGATTCCCGGACAGTAATTCACCCCTCCACTTT,CASSPRFPDSNSPLHF
TRBJ1-1,TRBV7-2,-,-,TGTGCCAGCAGCTTAGCACTGGACAGGAACACTGAAGCTTTCTTT,CASSLALDRNTEAFF
TRBJ2-3,TRBV24-1,once,-,TGTGCCACCAGTGACTACAGATTCACAGATACGCAGTATTTT,CATSDYRFTDTQYF
TRBJ2-7,TRBV18,once,-,TGTGCCAGCTCACCTCCCAGCTCCTACGAGCAGTACTTC,CASSPPSSYEQYF
TRBJ1-1,TRBV18,few,-,TGTGCCAGCTCACCGCGACAGGTGAACACTGAAGCTTTCTTT,CASSPRQVNTEAFF
TRBJ2-7,TRBV20-1,-,-,TGCAGTGCTAGTCGAGGTGCACCCTACTACGAGCAGTACTTC,CSASRGAPYYEQYF
TRBJ2-7,TRBV28,few,TRBD1,TGTGCCAGCAGTCCCTCCGGGACAGGTCTCCGCGAGCAGTACTTC,CASSPSGTGLREQYF
TRBJ1-4,TRBV6-1,-,-,TGTGCCAGCAGTGAAGTGGGGGGGGGCTTGGGAAAACTGTTTTTT,CASSEVGGGLGKLFF
TRBJ2-3,TRBV11-1,-,TRBD2,TGTGCCAGCAGCCCGGGACTAGCGTACACAGATACGCAGTATTTT,CASSPGLAYTDTQYF
TRBJ1-1,TRBV3-1/TRBV3-2,-,-,TGTGCCAGCAGCTGGCTCAGAAACACTGAAGCTTTCTTT,CASSWLRNTEAFF
TRBJ1-3,TRBV5-1,-,-,TGCGCCAGCAGCCCCCAGGCTGGAAACACCATATATTTT,CASSPQAGNTIYF
TRBJ2-7,TRBV5-6,-,-,TGTGCCAGCAGCTTGAACGGGAAGGGCGAGCAGTACTTC,CASSLNGKGEQYF
TRBJ1-3,TRBV5-5,few,-,TGTGCCAGCGGGCCCGAATTCTCTGGAAACACCATATATTTT,CASGPEFSGNTIYF
TRBJ2-3,TRBV5-4,-,TRBD2,TGTGCCAGCAGCATCCGACTAGCGGGAGGATCTAGCACAGATACGCAGTATTTT,CASSIRLAGGSSTDTQYF
TRBJ2-1,TRBV6-1,-,-,TGTGCCAGCAGTGAACGGGGTAGCTACAATGAGCAGTTCTTC,CASSERGSYNEQFF
TRBJ1-1,TRBV5-4,-,-,TGTGCCAGCAGCCCGATGACAGGCACTGAAGCTTTCTTT,CASSPMTGTEAFF
TRBJ1-5,TRBV2,-,-,TGTGCCAGCAGCGCTGAACAAGGAGGGGATCAGCCCCAGCATTTT,CASSAEQGGDQPQHF
TRBJ2-2,TRBV7-6,once,TRBD2,TGTGCCAGCAGCTTACGGACTAGCGGGGAGAACACCGGGGAGCTGTTTTTT,CASSLRTSGENTGELFF
TRBJ1-2,TRBV7-8,-,TRBD1,TGTGCCAGCAGCTTATCAAAAACAGGGGTCTATGGCTACACCTTC,CASSLSKTGVYGYTF
TRBJ1-5,TRBV18,-,-,TGTGCCAGCTCACCGGGCTCAAATCAGCCCCAGCATTTT,CASSPGSNQPQHF
TRBJ1-1,TRBV6-1,-,-,TGTGCCAGCAGTGAATATATTCCGTCGAACACTGAAGCTTTCTTT,CASSEYIPSNTEAFF
TRBJ2-2,TRBV7-2,-,-,TGTGCCAGCAGCTTAGTAGTGACAGTGAACACCGGGGAGCTGTTTTTT,CASSLVVTVNTGELFF
TRBJ1-1,TRBV30,-,-,TGTGCCTGGAGTGTAAGCGCAGACACTGAAGCTTTCTTT,CAWSVSADTEAFF
TRBJ2-5,TRBV5-1,-,TRBD2,TGCGCCAGCAGCTTGGGGACTAGCGAAGAGACCCAGTACTTC,CASSLGTSEETQYF
TRBJ2-2,TRBV6-5,-,-,TGTGCCAGCAGTTCAACGAACACCGGGGAGCTGTTTTTT,CASSSTNTGELFF
TRBJ2-1,TRBV9,-,TRBD2,TGTGCCAGCAGCGTAGAAAGGAGCGGGAGGATGGATGAGCAGTTCTTC,CASSVERSGRMDEQFF
TRBJ1-2,TRBV28,-,TRBD1,TGTGCCAGCAGCAGGGGGGCCGGATACGGCTACACCTTC,CASSRGAGYGYTF